The T cell receptor (beta chain) under discussion was sequenced for a study of cytomegalovirus exposure and HLA in healthy donors. Findings and caveats of the study: On later analysis, the bulk of CMV-associated TCR beta chains appeared to be HLA-restricted.

To note about this clone: The antigen is unknown.

Primers: 60 Vbeta forward and 13 Jbeta reverse. TCRdb's table, derived via immunoSEQ multiplex PCR, lists solely in-frame clones and lacks some. The sample holds some 200,000 clones, approximately 80% seen once. V was pared by 5 bases and J by 7 bases, with 11 bases of the junction left unmatched. The CDR3 consists of 15 residues. Germline V lookup: CDR1 LNHDA, CDR2 SQIVND (reference sequence). What was sequenced was PBMCs. The chain joins TRBV19 to TRBJ1-5; 7 nucleotides align to TRBD1. The TCR was taken from a boy aged 2 to 10 in good health and CMV-seronegative. CDR3 DNA sequence: TGTGCCAGTAGTTCCTCAAGGGGGCTCGACCAGCCCCAGCATTTT. Protein product: CASSSSRGLDQPQHF.